This T cell receptor beta chain was identified in a study of CD8 T cells in Susac syndrome. In blood CD8+ and CD4+ T cells, TCR beta underwent sequencing. The patients with Susac syndrome satisfied recently defined diagnostic criteria for either definite or probable disease. In the case of this clonotype: Antigen: not known.

Study-wide findings and caveats: Total CD8+ and CD8+ TEMRA repertoires contained 15 to 20 and five Susac-specific public clones, respectively.

Reverse transcription of about 0.5 to 1 ug RNA used random hexamers. Coverage of TCR beta CDR3 amplification by immunoSEQ multiplex PCR extended to 54 Vbeta and 13 Jbeta. One entry per CDR3 protein, called by TCRdb with MiXCR from the immunoSEQ multiplex PCR reads. Of about 53,000 distinct CDR3 sequences listed, around 95% are singletons. The V end lost 4 bases, the J end lost 5 bases, and 13 bases lay between the germline ends. The CDR3 is 14 amino acids. Germline V CDR1 and CDR2: LNHNV, YYDKDF (reference sequence). Sequenced input: CD8+ T cells from PBMCs. This receptor was obtained from a human donor with Susac syndrome. The chain recombines TRBV15 with TRBJ2-3, with D uncertain. The CDR3 nucleotides are TGTGCCACCAGCACCGCCGCCACCCGAGATACGCAGTATTTT. Translating gives CATSTAATRDTQYF.